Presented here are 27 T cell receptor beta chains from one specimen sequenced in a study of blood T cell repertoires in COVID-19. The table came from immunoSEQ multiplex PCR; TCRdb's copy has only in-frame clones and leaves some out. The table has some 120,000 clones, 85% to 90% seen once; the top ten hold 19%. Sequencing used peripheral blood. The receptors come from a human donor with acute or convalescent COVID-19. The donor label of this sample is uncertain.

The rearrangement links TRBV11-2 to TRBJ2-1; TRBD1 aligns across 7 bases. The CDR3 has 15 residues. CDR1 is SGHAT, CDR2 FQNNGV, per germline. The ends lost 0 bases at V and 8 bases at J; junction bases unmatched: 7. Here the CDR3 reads CASSLDAGGRDEQFF. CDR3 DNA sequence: TGTGCCAGCAGCTTAGACGCAGGGGGAAGGGATGAGCAGTTCTTC.

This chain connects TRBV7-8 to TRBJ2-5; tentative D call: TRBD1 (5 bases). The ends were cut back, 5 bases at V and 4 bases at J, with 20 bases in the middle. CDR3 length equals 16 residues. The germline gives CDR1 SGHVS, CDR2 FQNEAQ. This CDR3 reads CASSTPDKGQGETQYF. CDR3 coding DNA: TGTGCCAGCAGCACTCCGGACAAAGGACAAGGAGAGACCCAGTACTTC.

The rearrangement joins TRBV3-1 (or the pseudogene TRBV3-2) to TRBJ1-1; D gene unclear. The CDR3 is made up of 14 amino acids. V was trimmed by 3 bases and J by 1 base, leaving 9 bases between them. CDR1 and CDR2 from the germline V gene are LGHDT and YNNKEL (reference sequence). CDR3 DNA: TGTGCCAGCAGCCAGCAGGCGGGGAACACTGAAGCTTTCTTT. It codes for CASSQQAGNTEAFF.

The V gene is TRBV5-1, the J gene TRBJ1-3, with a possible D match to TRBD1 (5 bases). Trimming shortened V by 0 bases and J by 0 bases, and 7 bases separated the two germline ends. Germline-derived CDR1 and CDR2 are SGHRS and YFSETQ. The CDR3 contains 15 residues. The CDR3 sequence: CASSLGDFSGNTIYF. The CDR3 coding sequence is TGCGCCAGCAGCTTGGGGGACTTCTCTGGAAACACCATATATTTT.

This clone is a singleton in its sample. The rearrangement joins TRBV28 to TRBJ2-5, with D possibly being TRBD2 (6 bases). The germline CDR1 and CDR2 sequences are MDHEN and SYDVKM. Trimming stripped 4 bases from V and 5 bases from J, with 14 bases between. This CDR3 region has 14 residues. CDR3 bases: TGTGCCAGCAGTTCCGCGGCTGGAGGGGAGACCCAGTACTTC. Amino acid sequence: CASSSAAGGETQYF.

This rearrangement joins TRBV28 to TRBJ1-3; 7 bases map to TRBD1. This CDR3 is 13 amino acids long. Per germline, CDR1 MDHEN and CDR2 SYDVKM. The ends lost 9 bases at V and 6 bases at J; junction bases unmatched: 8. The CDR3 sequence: CASGTARLNTIYF. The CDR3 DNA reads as TGTGCCAGTGGGACAGCTCGGTTAAACACCATATATTTT. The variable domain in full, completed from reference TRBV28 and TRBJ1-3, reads DVKVTQSSRYLVKRTGEKVFLECVQDMDHENMFWYRQDPGLGLRLIYFSYDVKMKEKGDIPEGYSVSREKKERFSLILESASTNQTSMYLCASGTARLNTIYFGEGSWLTVV.

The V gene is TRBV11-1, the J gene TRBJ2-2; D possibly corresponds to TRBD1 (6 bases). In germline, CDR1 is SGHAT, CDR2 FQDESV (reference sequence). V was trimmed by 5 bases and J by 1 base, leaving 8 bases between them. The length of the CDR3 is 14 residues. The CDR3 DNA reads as TGTGCCAGCAGCGGGACAAAGAACACCGGGGAGCTGTTTTTT. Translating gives CASSGTKNTGELFF.

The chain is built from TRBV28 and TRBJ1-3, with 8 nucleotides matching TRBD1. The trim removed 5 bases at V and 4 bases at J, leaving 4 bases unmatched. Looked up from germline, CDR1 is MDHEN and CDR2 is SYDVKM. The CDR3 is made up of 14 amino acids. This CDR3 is CASSQRQGGNTIYF. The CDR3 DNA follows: TGTGCCAGCAGTCAGAGACAGGGGGGAAACACCATATATTTT.

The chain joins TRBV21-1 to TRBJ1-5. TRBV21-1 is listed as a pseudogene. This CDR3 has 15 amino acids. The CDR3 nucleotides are TGTGCCAGCAGCCCTAGGGAGGTAGGCAATCAGCCCCAGCATTTT. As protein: CASSPREVGNQPQHF.

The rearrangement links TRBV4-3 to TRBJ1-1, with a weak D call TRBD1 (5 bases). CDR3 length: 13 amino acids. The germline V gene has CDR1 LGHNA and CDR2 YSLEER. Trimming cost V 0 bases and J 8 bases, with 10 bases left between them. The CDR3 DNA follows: TGCGCCAGCAGCCAAGATTGGTCAGGGGAAGCTTTCTTT. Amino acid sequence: CASSQDWSGEAFF.

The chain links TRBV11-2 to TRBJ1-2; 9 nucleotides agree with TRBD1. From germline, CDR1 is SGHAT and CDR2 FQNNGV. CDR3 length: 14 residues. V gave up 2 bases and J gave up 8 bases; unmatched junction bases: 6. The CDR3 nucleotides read TGTGCCAGCAGCTTATTCATCGGGACAGGGGGCTACACCTTC. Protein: CASSLFIGTGGYTF.

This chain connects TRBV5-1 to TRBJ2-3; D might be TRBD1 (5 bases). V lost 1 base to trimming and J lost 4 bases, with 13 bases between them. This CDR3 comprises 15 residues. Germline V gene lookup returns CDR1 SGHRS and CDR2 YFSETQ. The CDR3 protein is CASSLTGDTADTQYF. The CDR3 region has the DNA TGCGCCAGCAGCTTGACAGGCGATACTGCAGATACGCAGTATTTT.

The CDR3 bases are TGTGCCAGCAGCCGGGGACAGACAGATACGCAGTATTTT. Residues: CASSRGQTDTQYF. The rearrangement links TRBV7-3 to TRBJ2-3; 7 bases are shared with TRBD1. V trimming: 5 bases; J trimming: 3 bases; junction bases outside the gene matches: 2. This CDR3 comprises 13 residues. The germline CDR1 and CDR2 sequences are SGHTA and FQGTGA.

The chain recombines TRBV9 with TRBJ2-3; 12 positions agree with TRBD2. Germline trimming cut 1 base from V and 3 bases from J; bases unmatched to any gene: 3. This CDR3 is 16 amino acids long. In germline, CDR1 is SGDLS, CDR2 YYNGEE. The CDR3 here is CASSVTLAGGTDTQYF. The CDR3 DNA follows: TGTGCCAGCAGCGTAACTCTAGCGGGAGGGACAGATACGCAGTATTTT.

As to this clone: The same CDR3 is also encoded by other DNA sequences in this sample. CDR3 nucleotide sequence: TGTGCCACCAGCCGCGGGGAGGATACGCAGTATTTT. Protein product: CATSRGEDTQYF. The J gene is TRBJ2-3, the V gene TRBV15, with TRBD2 as a possible D gene (6 bases). V was cut by 5 bases and J by 6 bases, with 9 bases left in between. Per germline, CDR1 LNHNV and CDR2 YYDKDF (reference sequence). The CDR3 loop spans 12 amino acids.

CDR3 amino acids: CASSLALSSATNEKLFF. DNA for the CDR3: TGCGCCAGCAGCTTGGCGCTCAGTTCAGCAACTAATGAAAAACTGTTTTTT. The chain recombines TRBV5-1 with TRBJ1-4; the D is unclear. The CDR3 length is 17 residues. The V and J ends lost 0 bases and 0 bases respectively, with 12 bases between them. Germline V gene data show CDR1 as SGHRS and CDR2 as YFSETQ.

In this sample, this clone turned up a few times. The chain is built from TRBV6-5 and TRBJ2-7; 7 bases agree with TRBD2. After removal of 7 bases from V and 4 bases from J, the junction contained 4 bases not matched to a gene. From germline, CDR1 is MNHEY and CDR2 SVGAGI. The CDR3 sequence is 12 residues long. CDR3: CASTGRWYEQYF. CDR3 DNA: TGTGCCAGCACCGGGAGGTGGTACGAGCAGTACTTC.

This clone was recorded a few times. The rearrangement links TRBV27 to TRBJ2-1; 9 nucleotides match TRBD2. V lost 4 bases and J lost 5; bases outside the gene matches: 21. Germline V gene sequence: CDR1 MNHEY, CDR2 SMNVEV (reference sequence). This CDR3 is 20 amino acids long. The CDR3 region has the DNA TGTGCCAGCAGTTATATCTTAGCGGGAGCGGTGAGGGAGGGTGACAATGAGCAGTTCTTC. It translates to CASSYILAGAVREGDNEQFF.

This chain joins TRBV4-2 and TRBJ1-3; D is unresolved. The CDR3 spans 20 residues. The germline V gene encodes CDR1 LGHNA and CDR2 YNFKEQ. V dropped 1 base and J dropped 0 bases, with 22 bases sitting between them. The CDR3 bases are TGTGCCAGCAGCCAAGCCCTTGGTTCTTTGACTGACGTCTCTGGAAACACCATATATTTT. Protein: CASSQALGSLTDVSGNTIYF.

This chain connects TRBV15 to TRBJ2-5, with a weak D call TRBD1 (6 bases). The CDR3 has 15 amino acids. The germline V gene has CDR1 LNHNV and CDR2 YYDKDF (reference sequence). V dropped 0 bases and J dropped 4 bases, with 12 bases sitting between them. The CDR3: CATSRDITGRETQYF. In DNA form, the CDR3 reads TGTGCCACCAGCAGAGATATCACAGGGCGAGAGACCCAGTACTTC. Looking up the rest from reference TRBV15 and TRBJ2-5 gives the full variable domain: DAMVIQNPRYQVTQFGKPVTLSCSQTLNHNVMYWYQQKSSQAPKLLFHYYDKDFNNEADTPDNFQSRRPNTSFCFLDIRSPGLGDTAMYLCATSRDITGRETQYFGPGTRLLVL.

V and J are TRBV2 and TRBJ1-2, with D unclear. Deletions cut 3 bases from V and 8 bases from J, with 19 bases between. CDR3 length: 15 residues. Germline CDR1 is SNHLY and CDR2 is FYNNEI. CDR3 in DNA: TGTGCCAGCAGTGAGGATTTAGGGAGGACGGAAGGCTACACCTTC. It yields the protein CASSEDLGRTEGYTF.

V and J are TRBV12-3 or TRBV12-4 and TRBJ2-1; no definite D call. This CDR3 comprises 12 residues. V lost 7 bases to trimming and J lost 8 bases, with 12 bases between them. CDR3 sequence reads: CASNRDTHEQFF. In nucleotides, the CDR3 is TGTGCCAGCAACAGAGACACCCATGAGCAGTTCTTC.

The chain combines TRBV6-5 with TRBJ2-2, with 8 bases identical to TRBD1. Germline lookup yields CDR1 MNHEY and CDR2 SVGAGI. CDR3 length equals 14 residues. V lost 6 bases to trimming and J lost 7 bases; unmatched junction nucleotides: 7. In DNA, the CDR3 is TGTGCCAGCAGCAGGACAGGGTGGGGCGGGGAGCTGTTTTTT. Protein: CASSRTGWGGELFF.

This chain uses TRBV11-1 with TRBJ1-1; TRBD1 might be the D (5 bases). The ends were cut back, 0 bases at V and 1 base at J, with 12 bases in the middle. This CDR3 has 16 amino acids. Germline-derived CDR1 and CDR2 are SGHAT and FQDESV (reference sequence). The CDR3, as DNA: TGTGCCAGCAGCTTAGCGCGAAGGGGCCGGAACACTGAAGCTTTCTTT. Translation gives CASSLARRGRNTEAFF. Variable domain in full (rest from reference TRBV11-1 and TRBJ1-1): EAEVAQSPRYKITEKSQAVAFWCDPISGHATLYWYRQILGQGPELLVQFQDESVVDDSQLPKDRFSAERLKGVDSTLKIQPAELGDSAMYLCASSLARRGRNTEAFFGQGTRLTVV.

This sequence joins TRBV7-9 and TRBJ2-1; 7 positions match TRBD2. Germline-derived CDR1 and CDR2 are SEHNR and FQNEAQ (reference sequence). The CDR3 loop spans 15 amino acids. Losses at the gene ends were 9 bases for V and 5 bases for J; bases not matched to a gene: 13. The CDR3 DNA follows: TGTGCCAGTTCGTCGGGCGGGAGAAGTGACAATGAGCAGTTCTTC. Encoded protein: CASSSGGRSDNEQFF.

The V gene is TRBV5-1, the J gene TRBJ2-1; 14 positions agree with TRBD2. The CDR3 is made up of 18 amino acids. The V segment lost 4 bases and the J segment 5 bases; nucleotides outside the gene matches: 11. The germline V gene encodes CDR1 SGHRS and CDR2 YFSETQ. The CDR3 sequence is CASSPRLAGGPTHNEQFF. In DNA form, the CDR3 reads TGCGCCAGCAGCCCTCGACTAGCGGGAGGGCCGACCCACAATGAGCAGTTCTTC. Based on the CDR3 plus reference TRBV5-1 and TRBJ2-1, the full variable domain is KAGVTQTPRYLIKTRGQQVTLSCSPISGHRSVSWYQQTPGQGLQFLFEYFSETQRNKGNFPGRFSGRQFSNSRSEMNVSTLELGDSALYLCASSPRLAGGPTHNEQFFGPGTRLTVL.

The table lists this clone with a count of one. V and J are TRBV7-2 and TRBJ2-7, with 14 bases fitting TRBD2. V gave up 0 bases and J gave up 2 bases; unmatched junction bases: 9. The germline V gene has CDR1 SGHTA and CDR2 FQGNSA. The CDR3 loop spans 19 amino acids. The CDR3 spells CASSLAGTSGSTDTYEQYF. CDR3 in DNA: TGTGCCAGCAGCTTAGCCGGGACTAGCGGGAGTACCGACACCTACGAGCAGTACTTC.